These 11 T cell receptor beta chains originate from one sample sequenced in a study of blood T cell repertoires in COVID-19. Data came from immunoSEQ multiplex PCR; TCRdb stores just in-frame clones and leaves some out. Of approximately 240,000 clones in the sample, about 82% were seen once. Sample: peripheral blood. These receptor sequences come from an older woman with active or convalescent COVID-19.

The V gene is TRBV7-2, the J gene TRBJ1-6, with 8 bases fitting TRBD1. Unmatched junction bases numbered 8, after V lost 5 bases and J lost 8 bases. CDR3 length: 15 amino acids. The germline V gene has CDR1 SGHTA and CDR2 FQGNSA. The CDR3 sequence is CASSPRTGSDSPLHF. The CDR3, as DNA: TGTGCCAGCAGCCCGCGGACAGGGTCGGATTCACCCCTCCACTTT.

The CDR3 protein is CASSLDSNYGYTF. Written as DNA, the CDR3 is TGCGCCAGCAGCTTGGACAGTAACTATGGCTACACCTTC. The rearrangement links TRBV5-1 to TRBJ1-2; D uncertain. This CDR3 is 13 amino acids long. CDR1 and CDR2 (germline): SGHRS, YFSETQ. Trimming stripped 0 bases from V and 1 base from J, with 4 bases between. Looking up the rest from reference TRBV5-1 and TRBJ1-2 gives the full variable domain: KAGVTQTPRYLIKTRGQQVTLSCSPISGHRSVSWYQQTPGQGLQFLFEYFSETQRNKGNFPGRFSGRQFSNSRSEMNVSTLELGDSALYLCASSLDSNYGYTFGSGTRLTVV.

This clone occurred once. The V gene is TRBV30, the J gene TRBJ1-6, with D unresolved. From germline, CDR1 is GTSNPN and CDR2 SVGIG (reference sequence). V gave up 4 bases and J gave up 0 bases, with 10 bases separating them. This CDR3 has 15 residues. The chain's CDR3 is CAWTVGVSYNSPLHF. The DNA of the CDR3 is TGTGCCTGGACCGTGGGAGTCTCCTATAATTCACCCCTCCACTTT.

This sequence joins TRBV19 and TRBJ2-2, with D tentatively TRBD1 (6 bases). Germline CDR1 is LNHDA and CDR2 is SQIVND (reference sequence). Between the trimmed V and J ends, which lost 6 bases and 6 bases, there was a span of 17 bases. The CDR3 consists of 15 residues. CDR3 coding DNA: TGTGCCAGTAGCCTACAGGGTGAGGTTGCCGGGGAGCTGTTTTTT. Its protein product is CASSLQGEVAGELFF.

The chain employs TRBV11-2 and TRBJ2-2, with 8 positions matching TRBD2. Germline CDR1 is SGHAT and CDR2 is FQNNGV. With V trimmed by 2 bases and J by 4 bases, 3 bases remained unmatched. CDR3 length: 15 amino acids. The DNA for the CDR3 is TGTGCCAGCAGCTTAACTGGGACTAGCACCGGGGAGCTGTTTTTT. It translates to CASSLTGTSTGELFF.

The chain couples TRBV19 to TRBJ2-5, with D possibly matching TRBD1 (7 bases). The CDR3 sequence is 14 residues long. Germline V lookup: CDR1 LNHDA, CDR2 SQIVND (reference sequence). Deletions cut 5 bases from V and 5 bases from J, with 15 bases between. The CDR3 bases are TGTGCCAGTAGTTGGACCCAGGGGGGCGAGACCCAGTACTTC. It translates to CASSWTQGGETQYF.

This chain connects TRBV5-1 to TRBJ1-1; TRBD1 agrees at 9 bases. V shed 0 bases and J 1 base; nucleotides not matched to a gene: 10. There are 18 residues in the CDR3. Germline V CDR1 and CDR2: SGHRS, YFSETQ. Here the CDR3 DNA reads TGCGCCAGCAGCTTGGGGGCGGACAGGGGCGAACGGAACACTGAAGCTTTCTTT. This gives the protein CASSLGADRGERNTEAFF.

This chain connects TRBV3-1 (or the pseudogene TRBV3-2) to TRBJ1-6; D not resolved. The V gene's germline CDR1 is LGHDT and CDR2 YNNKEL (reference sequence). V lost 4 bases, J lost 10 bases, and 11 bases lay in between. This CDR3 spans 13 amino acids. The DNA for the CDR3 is TGTGCCAGCAGCCTACGGTTGGAGTCACCCCTCCACTTT. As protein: CASSLRLESPLHF.

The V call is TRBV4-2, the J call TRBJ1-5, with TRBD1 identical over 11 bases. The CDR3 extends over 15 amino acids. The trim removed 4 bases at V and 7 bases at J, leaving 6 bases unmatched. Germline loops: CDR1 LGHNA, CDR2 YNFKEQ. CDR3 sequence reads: CASSRRTGGGQPQHF. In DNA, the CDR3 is TGTGCCAGCAGCCGCCGGACAGGGGGCGGACAGCCCCAGCATTTT.

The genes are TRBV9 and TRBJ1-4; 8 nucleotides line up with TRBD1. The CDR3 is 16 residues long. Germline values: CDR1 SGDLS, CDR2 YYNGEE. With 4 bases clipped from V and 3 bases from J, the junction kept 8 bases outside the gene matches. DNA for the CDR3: TGTGCCAGCAGCATTACCTCAGGGGGCCCTAATGAAAAACTGTTTTTT. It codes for CASSITSGGPNEKLFF.

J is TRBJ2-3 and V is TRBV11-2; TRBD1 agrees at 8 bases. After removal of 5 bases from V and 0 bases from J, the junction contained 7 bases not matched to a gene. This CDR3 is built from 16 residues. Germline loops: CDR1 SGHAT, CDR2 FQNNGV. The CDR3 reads CASSTGQGGSTDTQYF. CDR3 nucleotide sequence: TGTGCCAGCAGCACAGGACAGGGTGGAAGCACAGATACGCAGTATTTT. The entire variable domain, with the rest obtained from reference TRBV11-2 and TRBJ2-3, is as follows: EAGVAQSPRYKIIEKRQSVAFWCNPISGHATLYWYQQILGQGPKLLIQFQNNGVVDDSQLPKDRFSAERLKGVDSTLKIQPAKLEDSAVYLCASSTGQGGSTDTQYFGPGTRLTVL.